These 5 T cell receptor beta chains were all obtained from the same sample, sequenced in a study of human T cells and chemical hapten exposure (dated by TCRdb to about 2021). Libraries came from 5' RACE. Sequencing instrument: Illumina MiSeq. TCRdb took the public reads, trimmed them with fastp at Q25, ran MiXCR for clone calling and kept in-frame beta chains. Identical CDR3 protein sequences are pooled into one entry, listed with their most common genes and DNA. This sample comprises approximately 150,000 distinct CDR3 sequences, roughly 4% of them detected only once. The ten largest clones capture over 1.1% of the sample. Total RNA was extracted from unfractionated whole blood collected in Tempus Blood RNA tubes. These receptor sequences come from a female donor in good health.

This clonotype showed up many times. The V and J genes are TRBV4-2 and TRBJ1-1, with no clear D. Between the trimmed V and J ends, which lost 2 bases and 1 base, there was a span of 14 bases. In germline, CDR1 is LGHNA, CDR2 YNFKEQ. This CDR3 is built from 16 residues. The CDR3 region is CASSQSARTGNTEAFF. In DNA form, the CDR3 reads TGTGCCAGCAGCCAAAGCGCGAGGACGGGGAACACTGAAGCTTTCTTT.

The table lists this clonotype with many counts. The chain employs TRBV27 and TRBJ1-1; D is possibly TRBD1 (6 bases). Looked up from germline, CDR1 is MNHEY and CDR2 is SMNVEV (reference sequence). With 2 bases removed from V and 0 bases from J, the gap between germline ends came to 10 bases. The CDR3 sequence is 15 residues long. Here the CDR3 DNA reads TGTGCCAGCAGTTTAAGTCAGGGGATGAACACTGAAGCTTTCTTT. Translation gives CASSLSQGMNTEAFF.

Ten or more counts support this clonotype. The V call is TRBV7-3, the J call TRBJ1-1; no clear D. Trimming pared 0 bases from V and 3 bases from J, leaving 17 bases between. This CDR3 is built from 17 residues. Germline-derived CDR1 and CDR2 are SGHTA and FQGTGA. CDR3 sequence: CASSLTREKGLDTEAFF. The DNA of the CDR3 is TGTGCCAGCAGCTTAACGAGGGAAAAGGGCTTGGACACTGAAGCTTTCTTT.

This clonotype was seen ten or more times. The chain links TRBV12-3 or TRBV12-4 to TRBJ2-6; maybe TRBD1 (6 bases). Trimming took 6 bases from V and 0 from J, leaving 15 bases between them. The CDR3 is 17 residues long. The DNA of the CDR3 is TGTGCCAGCAGCCGAGGGCAGACAGGCTCTGGGGCCAACGTCCTGACTTTC. Amino acids: CASSRGQTGSGANVLTF.

This clonotype was counted many times. The rearrangement uses TRBV9 and TRBJ1-3, with D uncertain. The germline CDR1 and CDR2 sequences are SGDLS and YYNGEE. The CDR3 contains 12 residues. V lost 0 bases and J lost 2, with 0 bases in between. This CDR3 is CASSVAGNTIYF. As DNA, the CDR3 is TGTGCCAGCAGCGTAGCTGGAAACACCATATATTTT.